Detailed here is one T cell receptor beta chain. The target antigen is unknown. The data originate from a study of graft-versus-host responses after intestinal transplantation. The wider study: Each of the recipients got a multivisceral, liver-intestinal, or isolated intestinal transplant. Tacrolimus and steroids were given for about 3 years to all recipients after anti-thymocyte globulin induction.

V lost 5 bases and J lost 5; bases outside the gene matches: 5. This CDR3 region has 13 residues. CDR1 MNHEY and CDR2 SVGAGI come from the germline V gene. Study outcomes and limitations: GvH clones appeared in recipient marrow, some first in ileum or blood.

The data were produced by immunoSEQ multiplex PCR, yet TCRdb's version contains in-frame clones alone and is incomplete. The sample has roughly 120,000 clones, roughly nine tenths seen once; the top ten hold about 0.2%. V gene TRBV6-5 combines with J gene TRBJ1-2, with 7 bases aligning to TRBD1. Material: unstimulated CD4+ T cells sorted from spleen or lymph node cells, obtained before transplant. The clonotype was recovered from a human donor who was the organ donor for an intestinal transplant. The CDR3 here is CASSATGLYGYTF. DNA of the CDR3: TGTGCCAGCAGTGCGACAGGGCTTTATGGCTACACCTTC.